Reported below is one TCR beta chain. Its antigen is currently not known. Base quality data are lacking; no much larger clone is found one base away. Donors were healthy HIV-negative adults with no recently reported acute infections or vaccinations. All donors were Caucasian adults living in Nashville, Tennessee, USA. CD4+ T cells were enriched through magnetic negative selection, after which naive cells were positively selected on CD45RA and the remaining negative fraction served as the memory subset. Blood was collected by leukapheresis, and PBMCs were isolated by Ficoll-Histopaque density gradient centrifugation and then cryopreserved in liquid nitrogen vapor phase. Purity and quantity of every magnetically sorted T cell population were checked by analytical flow cytometry. Genomic DNA was isolated from each sorted fraction and quantified by UV absorbance on a Nanodrop 2000c. The data belong to a study of shared clonotypes between healthy human individuals (dated by TCRdb to 2020 to 2022). At the level of the whole study: A few men and two women, aged 18 to 49 years, made up the cohort. Leukapheresis yielded between about 0.94 and 9 billion PBMCs per donor. For each donor, CD4 naive and CD4 memory were each given three plates, CD8 naive was given two plates, and CD8 memory was given one plate. Libraries were prepared and TCR repertoires were sequenced by different laboratories using diverse techniques, in order to increase sequencing depth and limit assay-specific biases. Blood TCR repertoires of about 5 healthy adults were deeply sequenced to estimate repertoire size and the extent of clonotype sharing between individuals.

Using the deep immunoSEQ assay, multiplex PCR amplified TCR CDR3 regions from genomic DNA. For each cell subset, the extracted genomic DNA was distributed evenly across all wells of several immunoSEQ 96-well plates, and each plate served as one replicate. For sorted subsets, roughly 0.2 ug genomic DNA, equal to 30,000 to 35,000 T cell genomes, was loaded into each replicate PCR. The purified libraries were quantified using a Qubit 3.0 fluorometer, sized with a Bioanalyzer 2100, and then quantified again using the KAPA Library Quantification kit. Every immunoSEQ 96-well plate was sequenced on a separate single-read 150-cycle Illumina NextSeq 550 flow cell. Concerning the study's data processing: Because the immunoSEQ output held only junctional sequences and lacked quality scores, the filtering could not match the filtering applied to full-length reads. Sequences were annotated with PyIR, a Python wrapper for IgBLAST v1.9, and V/J genes and CDR3 were assigned using IMGT germline references. Reads were removed for weak V/J assignments (E-value above 1e-6), missing CDR3, stop codons, out-of-frame junctions, or ambiguous translated residues. V3J clonotypes were defined as sequences sharing the same inferred V gene, J gene, and CDR3 amino acid sequence. Percentage overlap between repertoires was computed as shared unique clonotypes divided by the size of the smaller repertoire. Richness of each repertoire was evaluated using RTK rarefaction, the Chao1 estimator, and Recon v2.1 estimates of unobserved clonotypes. Generation probabilities were computed with OLGA for all TCRbeta clonotypes obtained by the gDNA method from several donors. In its TCRdb copy, this immuneACCESS table keeps in-frame sequences only and misses some clones. Where compared with another copy, unresolved V genes explain less than half of these, and the others have no known cause. The D gene and trimming were derived from the DNA, and the V and J assignments and clone size from that table. In all, the sample holds millions of clones, and about 92% of those were seen once. Clones ranked in the top ten supply about 0.41% of the sample.

Broader findings and caveats from the paper: The genetic and exposure-history diversity represented was limited by the small number of donors. Incomplete sequencing was indicated by rarefaction of sorted-subset datasets, despite the large sequencing depth. Based on pairwise subsampling, the degree of clonotype sharing among donors was expected to be affected by sequencing depth. Sampling was restricted to blood, and TCR repertoires in tissue are likely to differ from TCR repertoires in blood. When several donors were compared, the shared fraction of clonotypes was roughly 5% for naive CD4, 3.5% for naive CD8, 2.3% for memory CD4, and 0.4% for memory CD8. Larger estimated clonotype richness was generally found for naive subsets than for memory subsets. Compared with non-shared clonotypes, the clonotypes found in all four sorted-subset donors had higher generation probabilities.

V gives up 7 bases and J gives up 4 bases, and the segment between their germline ends measures 16 bases. The cysteine opens and the phenylalanine closes a CDR3 of 14 amino acids. This entry keeps only the CDR3 DNA: 42 bases, framed from base 1. In the germline V gene, CDR1 corresponds to SQVTM and CDR2 to ANQGSEA. The sequence links TRBV29-1 to TRBJ2-2, with the identity of the D gene unclear. The sample was naive CD4+ T cells from PBMCs. According to the study, the label for this sample's cell subset or site signals: CD45RA+ positively selected. This sequence originates from a man younger than 35 in good health. Some clones in this sample may be carry-over from other donors' samples. CDR3 loop: CSAARSPGTGELFF. Read as DNA, the sequence is TGCAGCGCCGCTAGAAGTCCGGGCACCGGGGAGCTGTTTTTT.